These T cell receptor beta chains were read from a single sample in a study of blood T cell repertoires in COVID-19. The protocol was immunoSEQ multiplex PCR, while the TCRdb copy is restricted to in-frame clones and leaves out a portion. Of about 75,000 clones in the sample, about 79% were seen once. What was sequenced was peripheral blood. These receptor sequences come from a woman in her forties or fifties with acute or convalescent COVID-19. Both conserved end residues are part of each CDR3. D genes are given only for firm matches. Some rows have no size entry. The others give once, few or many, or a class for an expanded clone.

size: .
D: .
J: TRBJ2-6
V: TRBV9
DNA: TGTGCCAGCCGAGGTTCCACCTCTGGGGCCAACGTCCTGACTTTC
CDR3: CASRGSTSGANVLTF

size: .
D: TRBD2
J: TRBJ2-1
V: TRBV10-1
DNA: TGCGCCAGCAGTGAGGCTTCAGGTTTCGGACTAGCGGGAGTCGTAGCGGGTGGCGAGCAGTTCTTC
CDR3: CASSEASGFGLAGVVAGGEQFF

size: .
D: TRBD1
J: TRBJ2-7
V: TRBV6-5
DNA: TGTGCCAGCAGTTACGCCCTTGCAGGGGGCTACGAGCAGTACTTC
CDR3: CASSYALAGGYEQYF

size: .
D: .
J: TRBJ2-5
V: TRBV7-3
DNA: TGTGCCAGCGCCCGTGGGGGGAAAGAGACCCAGTACTTC
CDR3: CASARGGKETQYF

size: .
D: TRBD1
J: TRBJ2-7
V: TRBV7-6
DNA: TGTGCCAGCAGCTTACGTCAGGGGGCTGACGAGCAGTACTTC
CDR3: CASSLRQGADEQYF

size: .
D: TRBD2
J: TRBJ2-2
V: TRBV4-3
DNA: TGCGCCAGCAGCCAAGAATGGGCTAGCGGGACCAACACCGGGGAGCTGTTTTTT
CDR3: CASSQEWASGTNTGELFF

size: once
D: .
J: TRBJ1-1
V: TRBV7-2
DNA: TGTGCCAGCAGCTTAGCGTGGAGCCCTGAAGCTTTCTTT
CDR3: CASSLAWSPEAFF

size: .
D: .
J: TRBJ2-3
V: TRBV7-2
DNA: TGTGCCAGCAGCTTGCCCGTAGTTCATACGCAGTATTTT
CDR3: CASSLPVVHTQYF

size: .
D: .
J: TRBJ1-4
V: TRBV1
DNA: TGCACCAGTCAAATAGGGGACAAACTAGAAAAACTGTTTTTT
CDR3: CTSQIGDKLEKLFF

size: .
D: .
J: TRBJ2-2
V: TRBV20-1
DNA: TGCAGTGCTAGTCGAGGGACGAACACCGGGGAGCTGTTTTTT
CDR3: CSASRGTNTGELFF

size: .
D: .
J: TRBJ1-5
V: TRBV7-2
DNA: TGTGCCAGCTCCCCGGGGGGCATGTACAATCAGCCCCAGCATTTT
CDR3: CASSPGGMYNQPQHF

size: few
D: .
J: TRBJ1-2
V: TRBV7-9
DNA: TGTGCCAGCAGCCCCGGGGGATTGGAAGATGGCTACACCTTC
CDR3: CASSPGGLEDGYTF

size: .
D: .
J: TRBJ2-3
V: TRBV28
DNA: TGTGCCAGCAGCCCGACACCTCACACAGATACGCAGTATTTT
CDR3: CASSPTPHTDTQYF

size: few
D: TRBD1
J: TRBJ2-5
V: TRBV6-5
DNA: TGTGCCAGCAGTCCTCGACAGGGCAGAGAGACCCAGTACTTC
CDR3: CASSPRQGRETQYF

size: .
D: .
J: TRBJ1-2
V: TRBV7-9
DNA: TGTGCCAGCAGACCCCCGGGGATGAACTATGGCTACACCTTC
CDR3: CASRPPGMNYGYTF

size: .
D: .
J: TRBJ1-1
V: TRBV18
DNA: TGTGCCAGCTCACCAAGAGGATCGGCTGCCGGCACTGAAGCTTTCTTT
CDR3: CASSPRGSAAGTEAFF

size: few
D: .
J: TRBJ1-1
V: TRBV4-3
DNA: TGCGCCAGCAGCCAAGCAAGATCGGGAGGGTTGAACACTGAAGCTTTCTTT
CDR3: CASSQARSGGLNTEAFF

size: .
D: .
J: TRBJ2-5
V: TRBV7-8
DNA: TGTGCCAGCAGCTTCACAGGGCAAGAGACCCAGTACTTC
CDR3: CASSFTGQETQYF

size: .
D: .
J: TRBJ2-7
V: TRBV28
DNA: TGTGCCAGCAGTATAAACAGGGCGCGGGAGCAGTACTTC
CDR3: CASSINRAREQYF

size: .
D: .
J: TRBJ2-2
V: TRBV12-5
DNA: TGTGCTAGTGGTTTTACTCCGAACACCGGGGAGCTGTTTTTT
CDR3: CASGFTPNTGELFF

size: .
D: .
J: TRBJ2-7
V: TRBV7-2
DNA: TGTGCCAGCAGCCGGGATAACGAGCAGTACTTC
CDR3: CASSRDNEQYF

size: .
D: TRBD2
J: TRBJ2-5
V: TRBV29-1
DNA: TGCAGCGTTTCCCCTAGCGGTACCGGCCAAGAGACCCAGTACTTC
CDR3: CSVSPSGTGQETQYF

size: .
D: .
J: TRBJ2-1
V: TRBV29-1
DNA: TGCAGCACAAGGGGGGGTACGATAGATGAGCAGTTCTTC
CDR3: CSTRGGTIDEQFF

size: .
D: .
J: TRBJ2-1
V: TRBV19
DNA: TGTGCCAGTAGTCCTAGCCGCGGCGGGCGATACAATGAGCAGTTCTTC
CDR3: CASSPSRGGRYNEQFF

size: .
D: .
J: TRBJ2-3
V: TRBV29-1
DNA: TGCAGCGTTGGGGGAGTTTGGGCAGACAACACAGATACGCAGTATTTT
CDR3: CSVGGVWADNTDTQYF

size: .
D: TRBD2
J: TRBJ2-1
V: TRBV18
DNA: TGTGCCAGCTCCGGCCAGGGACTAGCGGGAGGGAGCTCCTACAATGAGCAGTTCTTC
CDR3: CASSGQGLAGGSSYNEQFF

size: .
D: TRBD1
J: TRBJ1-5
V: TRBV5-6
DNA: TGTGCCAGCAGCTCACAGGGGAGCAATCAGCCCCAGCATTTT
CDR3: CASSSQGSNQPQHF

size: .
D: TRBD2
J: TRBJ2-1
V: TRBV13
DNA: TGTGCCAGCAGCTTAGAGCGGGGGATCTACAATGAGCAGTTCTTC
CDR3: CASSLERGIYNEQFF

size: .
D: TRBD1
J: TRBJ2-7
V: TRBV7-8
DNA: TGTGCCTGGAGTGTAGGCAGGGGGCGGGCCCTCACCTGCGAGCAGTACTTC
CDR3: CAWSVGRGRALTCEQYF

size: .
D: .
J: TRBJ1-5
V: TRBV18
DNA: TGTGCCAGCTTCCGGGACTACAATCAGCCCCAGCATTTT
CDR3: CASFRDYNQPQHF

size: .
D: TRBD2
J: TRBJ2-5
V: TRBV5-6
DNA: TGTGCCAGCAGCTTGCTTAGCGGGGTTGGAATTGGGGAGACCCAGTACTTC
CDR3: CASSLLSGVGIGETQYF

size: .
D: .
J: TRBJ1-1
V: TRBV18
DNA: TGTGCCAGCTCCCAACAGATTGGGGAGACGAACACTGAAGCTTTCTTT
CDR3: CASSQQIGETNTEAFF

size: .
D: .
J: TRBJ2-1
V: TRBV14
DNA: TGTGCCAGCAGCCAAAGGAGGGGGCGACTGAATGAGCAGTTCTTC
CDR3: CASSQRRGRLNEQFF

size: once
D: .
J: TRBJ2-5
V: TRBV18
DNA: TGTGCCAGCTCACCACCGCAACAGATCCAAGAGACCCAGTACTTC
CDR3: CASSPPQQIQETQYF

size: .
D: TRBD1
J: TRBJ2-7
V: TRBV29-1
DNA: TGCAGCGCCGGGACAGGGGCCTACGAGCAGTACTTC
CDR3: CSAGTGAYEQYF

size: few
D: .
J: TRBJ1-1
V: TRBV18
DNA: TGTGCCAGCTCACCACCTTTCTTGAACACTGAAGCTTTCTTT
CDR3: CASSPPFLNTEAFF

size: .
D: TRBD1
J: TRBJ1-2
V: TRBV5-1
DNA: TGCGCCAGCAGCCCGGGACAGTACTATGGCTACACCTTC
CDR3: CASSPGQYYGYTF

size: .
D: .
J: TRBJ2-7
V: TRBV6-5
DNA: TGTGCCAGCAGCCGCGACAGCCAGACGTCCTACGAGCAGTACTTC
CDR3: CASSRDSQTSYEQYF

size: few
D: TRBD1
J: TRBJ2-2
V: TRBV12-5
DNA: TGTGCTAGTGGTTTGCGGGCAGGGGGTTCGGTCGGGGAGCTGTTTTTT
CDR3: CASGLRAGGSVGELFF

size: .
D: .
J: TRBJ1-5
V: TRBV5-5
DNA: TGTGCCAGCAGCCCGGACATGGATCAGCCCCAGCATTTT
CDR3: CASSPDMDQPQHF

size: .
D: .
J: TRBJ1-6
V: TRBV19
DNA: TGTGCCAGTGCTTGGGAGGTCTCAGGAGGGGTTTCACCCCTCCACTTT
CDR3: CASAWEVSGGVSPLHF

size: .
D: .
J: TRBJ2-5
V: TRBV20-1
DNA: TGCAGTCCCAGGTCGCAAGAGACCCAGTACTTC
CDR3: CSPRSQETQYF

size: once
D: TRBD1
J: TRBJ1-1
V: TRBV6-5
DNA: TGTGCCAGCAGTTACTCGACAGGGAGGACTGAAGCTTTCTTT
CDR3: CASSYSTGRTEAFF

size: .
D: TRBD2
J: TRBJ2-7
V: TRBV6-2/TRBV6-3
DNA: TGTGCCAGCAGCCGACCGAGGACTAGCAGTACCTACGAGCAGTACTTC
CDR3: CASSRPRTSSTYEQYF

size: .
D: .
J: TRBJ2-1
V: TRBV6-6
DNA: TGTGCCAGCAGTTCTCTATGGGAGCAGTTCTTC
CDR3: CASSSLWEQFF

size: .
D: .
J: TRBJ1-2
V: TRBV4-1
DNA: TGCGCCAGCAGCCAAGTAGGGAGGGGTAACTATGGCTACACCTTC
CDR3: CASSQVGRGNYGYTF

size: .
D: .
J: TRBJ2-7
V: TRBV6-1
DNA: TGTGCCAGCAGTGAAGTATCCTACGAGCAGTACTTC
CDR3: CASSEVSYEQYF

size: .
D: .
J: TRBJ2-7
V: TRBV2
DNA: TGTGCCAGCAGTGTTGGCAGGGCCTACGAGCAGTACTTC
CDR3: CASSVGRAYEQYF